The 5 T cell receptor beta chains in this list originate from one sample, sequenced in a study of cytomegalovirus exposure and HLA in healthy donors. PCR was performed using 60 Vbeta and 13 Jbeta primers. TCRdb's table, derived via immunoSEQ multiplex PCR, lists solely in-frame clones and lacks some. The data show around 99,000 clones, more than 65% seen once. Sequencing input: PBMCs. These receptors all stem from a male donor in good health and CMV-seronegative.

The CDR3 sequence is CASSLAGPGFTGELFF. The CDR3 DNA reads TGTGCCAGCAGCTTAGCGGGGCCCGGGTTCACCGGGGAGCTGTTTTTT. This chain connects TRBV7-2 to TRBJ2-2; perhaps TRBD1 as D (5 bases). The CDR3 covers 16 residues. CDR1 is SGHTA and CDR2 is FQGNSA in the germline V gene. Trimming pared 0 bases from V and 4 bases from J, leaving 12 bases between.

The chain employs TRBV4-1 and TRBJ1-5, with 8 bases matching TRBD1. Germline values: CDR1 MGHRA, CDR2 YSYEKL. CDR3 size: 15 residues. Germline trimming cut 2 bases from V and 9 bases from J; bases unmatched to any gene: 9. The CDR3 region has the DNA TGCGCCAGCAGCCAAAACCGACAGGGGTCCTGGCCCCAGCATTTT. Amino acid sequence: CASSQNRQGSWPQHF.

The CDR3 sequence: CASSPRGSGSSYEQYF. DNA for the CDR3: TGTGCCAGCAGTCCCCGGGGGAGCGGGAGTTCCTACGAGCAGTACTTC. The V gene is TRBV27, the J gene TRBJ2-7, with 8 bases fitting TRBD2. Germline V lookup: CDR1 MNHEY, CDR2 SMNVEV (reference sequence). The V and J ends lost 5 bases and 1 base, in that order; junction bases with no gene match: 10. The CDR3 runs to 16 residues.

The chain uses TRBV5-1 and TRBJ2-1, with TRBD1 matching over 7 bases. J gave up 5 bases and V 5 bases, and 1 base lay outside the gene matches. CDR3 size: 12 residues. Germline values: CDR1 SGHRS, CDR2 YFSETQ. CDR3 loop: CASRGGNNEQFF. CDR3 bases: TGCGCCAGCAGAGGGGGCAACAATGAGCAGTTCTTC.

This clone appeared a few times. The genes are TRBV20-1 and TRBJ2-1, with D perhaps TRBD2 (6 bases). Germline V lookup: CDR1 DFQATT, CDR2 SNEGSKA (reference sequence). The CDR3 has 11 residues. V lost 3 bases, J lost 9 bases, and 9 bases lay in between. CDR3 DNA sequence: TGCAGTGCTAGTACGCGGGGTGAGCAGTTCTTC. Protein sequence: CSASTRGEQFF.